One T cell receptor (beta chain) is described in this entry. TCRdb's table, derived via immunoSEQ multiplex PCR, lists solely in-frame clones and lacks some. The table includes roughly 200,000 clones, roughly 94% detected once. Germline V CDR1 and CDR2: LGHDT, YNNKEL (reference sequence). J gave up 2 bases and V 1 base, and 4 bases lay outside the gene matches. CDR3 length equals 16 residues. These data come from a study of T cell responses to AZD1222 COVID-19 vaccine. The starting material was peripheral blood, obtained 28 days after the second dose of the MenACWY control vaccine. The chain uses TRBV3-1 (or the pseudogene TRBV3-2) and TRBJ1-2; TRBD1 agrees at 10 bases. The receptor was isolated from an adult who received the MenACWY meningococcal vaccine as a control. DNA of the CDR3: TGTGCCAGCAGCCAAGCTCGGACAGGGGGGAACTATGGCTACACCTTC. Translation gives CASSQARTGGNYGYTF.